Following are 17 T cell receptor beta chains from one sample sequenced in a study of blood T cell repertoires in COVID-19. Profiled with immunoSEQ multiplex PCR; TCRdb holds only in-frame clones, not every one. Here the sample spans 200,000 to 250,000 clones, about nine tenths being singletons. The sample was peripheral blood. Receptor source: a man aged 55 to 70 with acute or convalescent COVID-19.

This chain joins TRBV27 and TRBJ2-7; D is unresolved. CDR3 size: 13 residues. V gave up 5 bases and J gave up 1 base, with 9 bases separating them. Germline loops: CDR1 MNHEY, CDR2 SMNVEV (reference sequence). This chain's CDR3 is CASSTSSSYEQYF. Here the CDR3 DNA reads TGTGCCAGCAGTACCTCCAGTTCCTACGAGCAGTACTTC.

The chain links TRBV7-9 to TRBJ2-1, with 12 positions matching TRBD2. The CDR3 runs to 15 residues. Per the germline V gene, CDR1 is SEHNR and CDR2 is FQNEAQ (reference sequence). V lost 1 base and J lost 7; bases outside the gene matches: 2. CDR3 loop: CASSLGLAGVNEQFF. The CDR3 DNA reads as TGTGCCAGCAGCTTAGGACTAGCGGGAGTGAATGAGCAGTTCTTC.

The chain carries TRBV11-3 and TRBJ1-1; 8 bases line up with TRBD1. From germline, CDR1 is SGHNT and CDR2 YENEEA. The junction had 6 bases not matched to a gene; V was cut back by 3 bases and J by 0 bases. The CDR3 runs 16 residues. The CDR3 is CASSFQAGGMNTEAFF. DNA for the CDR3: TGTGCCAGCAGCTTTCAGGCAGGGGGCATGAACACTGAAGCTTTCTTT.

DNA of the CDR3: TGTGCCAGCAGCCCCCGAGCGGCGGGAGGGATGAAGCAGTTCTTC. It codes for CASSPRAAGGMKQFF. The chain has TRBV11-3 and TRBJ2-1; the match to TRBD2 covers 9 bases. This CDR3 has 15 residues. The ends lost 5 bases at V and 11 bases at J; junction bases unmatched: 13. Germline assignment: CDR1 SGHNT and CDR2 YENEEA.

In nucleotides, the CDR3 is TGTGCCAGCAGTCAAACAGGGGGCGCTTATAACACTGAAGCTTTCTTT. Its translation is CASSQTGGAYNTEAFF. The chain couples TRBV7-2 to TRBJ1-1, with 9 bases lining up with TRBD1. CDR1 SGHTA and CDR2 FQGNSA come from the germline V gene. The junction had 10 bases not matched to a gene; V was cut back by 6 bases and J by 2 bases. The CDR3 has 16 amino acids. Full variable domain (missing parts from reference TRBV7-2 and TRBJ1-1): GAGVSQSPSNKVTEKGKDVELRCDPISGHTALYWYRQSLGQGLEFLIYFQGNSAPDKSGLPSDRFSAERTGGSVSTLTIQRTQQEDSAVYLCASSQTGGAYNTEAFFGQGTRLTVV.

The chain couples TRBV15 to TRBJ2-7; no definite D call. Between the trimmed V and J ends, which lost 3 bases and 7 bases, there was a span of 13 bases. CDR1 LNHNV and CDR2 YYDKDF come from the germline V gene (reference sequence). This CDR3 has 13 residues. The CDR3 DNA sequence: TGTGCCACCAGCAGTGCGATCGCTACGGAGCAGTACTTC. Translating it yields CATSSAIATEQYF.

V and J are TRBV6-6 and TRBJ1-5; TRBD1 matches 7 bases. The CDR3 contains 14 residues. CDR1 and CDR2 from the germline V gene are MNHNY and SVGAGI (reference sequence). Losses at the gene ends were 4 bases for V and 3 bases for J; bases not matched to a gene: 3. The CDR3 nucleotides read TGTGCCAGCAGTTCCGACAGGGTCAATCAGCCCCAGCATTTT. Translation: CASSSDRVNQPQHF.

This clone was counted only a few times. CDR3 DNA sequence: TGCAGCGTTGAAGACAGGGGGTTTTACGAGCAGTACTTC. Encoded protein: CSVEDRGFYEQYF. The J gene is TRBJ2-7, the V gene TRBV29-1; 7 bases match TRBD1. Per germline, CDR1 SQVTM and CDR2 ANQGSEA. The CDR3 is 13 amino acids. After removal of 0 bases from V and 4 bases from J, the junction contained 3 bases not matched to a gene.

The V and J genes are TRBV5-6 and TRBJ1-1, with 7 positions matching TRBD1. Germline lookup yields CDR1 SGHDT and CDR2 YYEEEE. Trimming cost V 4 bases and J 0 bases; bases outside gene matches: 3. There are 14 residues in the CDR3. This chain's CDR3 is CASSLDRVNTEAFF. For the CDR3, the DNA is TGTGCCAGCAGCCTAGACAGGGTGAACACTGAAGCTTTCTTT.

This sequence joins TRBV5-1 and TRBJ1-3; TRBD1 might be the D (5 bases). Germline V gives CDR1 SGHRS, CDR2 YFSETQ. This CDR3 is built from 22 residues. V was trimmed by 0 bases and J by 1 base, leaving 29 bases between them. CDR3 sequence (DNA): TGCGCCAGCAGCTTGGATCCCCTCGGTTCCTCCACAGGCCCCGGATCTGGAAACACCATATATTTT. Translation: CASSLDPLGSSTGPGSGNTIYF.

This chain connects TRBV7-9 to TRBJ2-1; the D gene is possibly TRBD1 (5 bases). CDR3 length: 13 residues. Per germline, CDR1 SEHNR and CDR2 FQNEAQ (reference sequence). V shed 5 bases and J shed 7 bases, with 12 bases lying between them. The DNA of the CDR3 is TGTGCCAGCAGCACCACAGGTATGAATGAGCAGTTCTTC. Translating it yields CASSTTGMNEQFF.

V and J are TRBV4-3 and TRBJ1-1; D ambiguous. The germline V gene encodes CDR1 LGHNA and CDR2 YSLEER. The CDR3 loop spans 14 amino acids. V lost 1 base to trimming and J lost 4 bases, with 10 bases between them. CDR3: CASSQADRGTEAFF. The CDR3, as DNA: TGCGCCAGCAGCCAAGCCGACCGGGGCACTGAAGCTTTCTTT.

The chain employs TRBV6-5 and TRBJ2-2; D might be TRBD2 (6 bases). Trimming shortened V by 5 bases and J by 6 bases, and 10 bases separated the two germline ends. The germline gives CDR1 MNHEY, CDR2 SVGAGI. CDR3 length equals 13 residues. In DNA form, the CDR3 reads TGTGCCAGCAGTAACCCTAGCGCCGGGGAGCTGTTTTTT. Its protein is CASSNPSAGELFF.

This clone was observed a single time. V usage is TRBV29-1 and J usage is TRBJ1-1; D is unresolved. V gave up 7 bases and J gave up 4 bases, with 16 bases separating them. CDR1 SQVTM and CDR2 ANQGSEA come from the germline V gene. The CDR3 has 13 residues. CDR3 loop: CSALVSGSTEAFF. The DNA for the CDR3 is TGCAGCGCTCTAGTATCGGGGAGCACTGAAGCTTTCTTT.

The J gene is TRBJ1-3, the V gene TRBV28, with 8 positions matching TRBD1. The CDR3 sequence is 16 residues long. Per germline, CDR1 MDHEN and CDR2 SYDVKM. V shed 3 bases and J 0 bases; nucleotides not matched to a gene: 4. CDR3 sequence reads: CASSFLDRASGNTIYF. DNA for the CDR3: TGTGCCAGCAGTTTCCTGGACAGGGCCTCTGGAAACACCATATATTTT.

The chain joins TRBV11-2 to TRBJ2-7; a weak D match, TRBD2 (6 bases). The CDR3 sequence is 14 residues long. The germline CDR1 and CDR2 sequences are SGHAT and FQNNGV. Trimming left V 5 bases short and J 3 bases short, with 14 bases between. CDR3 DNA: TGTGCCAGCAGCGGGGTAGCGGATAACTACGAGCAGTACTTC. Protein product: CASSGVADNYEQYF. Full variable domain (outside the CDR3, taken from reference TRBV11-2 and TRBJ2-7): EAGVAQSPRYKIIEKRQSVAFWCNPISGHATLYWYQQILGQGPKLLIQFQNNGVVDDSQLPKDRFSAERLKGVDSTLKIQPAKLEDSAVYLCASSGVADNYEQYFGPGTRLTVT.

The chain uses TRBV30 and TRBJ2-7; a weak D match, TRBD2 (6 bases). Germline values: CDR1 GTSNPN, CDR2 SVGIG (reference sequence). Trimming took 8 bases from V and 7 from J, leaving 21 bases between them. The CDR3 covers 13 residues. CDR3 coding DNA: TGTGCCCGCGGTTTTATCGGGAGCGGAGAGCAGTACTTC. Its protein product is CARGFIGSGEQYF. Supplemented by reference TRBV30 and TRBJ2-7, the full variable domain reads SQTIHQWPATLVQPVGSPLSLECTVEGTSNPNLYWYRQAAGRGLQLLFYSVGIGQISSEVPQNLSASRPQDRQFILSSKKLLLSDSGFYLCARGFIGSGEQYFGPGTRLTVT.